Presented here are 14 T cell receptor beta chains from one specimen sequenced in a study of CD8 T cells in Susac syndrome. After extraction with the RNeasy kit, about 0.5 to 1 ug of the RNA was reverse transcribed using random hexamers. Each CDR3 protein is one row after TCRdb ran MiXCR on the immunoSEQ multiplex PCR reads. The sample carries roughly 75,000 distinct CDR3 sequences, around 93% recorded once. Sequencing input: CD4+ T cells from PBMCs. The receptors stem from a human donor with Susac syndrome.

The rearrangement joins TRBV6-5 to TRBJ1-1; D remains unclear. Germline values: CDR1 MNHEY, CDR2 SVGAGI. The CDR3 covers 13 residues. V lost 4 bases and J 0 bases, leaving 6 bases between the germline ends. The CDR3 nucleotides read TGTGCCAGCAGTTTAACGCTGAACACTGAAGCTTTCTTT. Protein product: CASSLTLNTEAFF.

V and J are TRBV3-1 and TRBJ2-5; the D gene is possibly TRBD1 (6 bases). The CDR3 has 14 amino acids. Germline V gene data show CDR1 as LGHDT and CDR2 as YNNKEL (reference sequence). Trimming took 1 base from V and 7 from J, leaving 13 bases between them. This CDR3 is CASSQAGQGWTQYF. The CDR3 DNA reads TGTGCCAGCAGCCAAGCGGGGCAGGGGTGGACCCAGTACTTC.

The rearrangement uses TRBV18 and TRBJ2-3, with 8 bases aligning to TRBD1. V lost 2 bases, J lost 5 bases, and 12 bases stayed unmatched. CDR3 length equals 17 residues. CDR1 and CDR2 (germline): KGHSH, LQKENI. This chain's CDR3 is CASSPAGWTGIGDTQYF. The CDR3 nucleotides read TGTGCCAGCTCACCAGCCGGTTGGACAGGGATAGGAGATACGCAGTATTTT.

This clonotype was recorded only once. The rearrangement uses TRBV18 and TRBJ2-1, with D unclear. The V end was cut by 0 bases, the J end by 0 bases, with 6 bases between. The germline CDR1 and CDR2 sequences are KGHSH and LQKENI. The CDR3 has 15 residues. The CDR3: CASSPPGNSYNEQFF. Here the CDR3 DNA reads TGTGCCAGCTCACCACCAGGAAACTCCTACAATGAGCAGTTCTTC.

V is TRBV6-2 or TRBV6-3 and J is TRBJ1-5; D unresolved. The CDR3 is 16 residues long. V dropped 5 bases and J dropped 7 bases, with 21 bases sitting between them. From germline, CDR1 is MNHEY and CDR2 SVGEGT. CDR3 bases: TGTGCCAGCAGTACAACAGACGGTACCGGAATACAGCCCCAGCATTTT. The encoded protein is CASSTTDGTGIQPQHF.

The chain's CDR3 is CSAQRLRDRGLQETQYF. The CDR3 region has the DNA TGCAGTGCTCAACGACTAAGGGACAGGGGTCTCCAAGAGACCCAGTACTTC. The rearrangement links TRBV20-1 to TRBJ2-5; 10 bases line up with TRBD1. CDR1 is DFQATT and CDR2 is SNEGSKA in the germline V gene (reference sequence). The CDR3 is 17 residues long. Trimming at V came to 5 bases and at J to 1 base, leaving 13 bases not matched to a gene.

The gene calls are TRBV20-1 and TRBJ1-3; a weak D match, TRBD1 (5 bases). The germline V gene has CDR1 DFQATT and CDR2 SNEGSKA (reference sequence). V was clipped by 5 bases and J by 8 bases, with 16 bases between them. This CDR3 region has 13 residues. The CDR3 loop is CSAYRDPGDTIYF. The CDR3 nucleotides read TGCAGTGCTTACCGGGATCCGGGGGACACCATATATTTT.

The J gene is TRBJ1-5, the V gene TRBV20-1, with 8 positions matching TRBD1. Germline CDR1 DFQATT, CDR2 SNEGSKA (reference sequence). Losses at the gene ends were 5 bases for V and 3 bases for J; bases not matched to a gene: 6. This CDR3 has 14 residues. CDR3 protein: CSAAGGRDNQPQHF. CDR3 DNA: TGCAGTGCTGCAGGGGGCAGGGACAATCAGCCCCAGCATTTT.

This chain joins TRBV3-1 and TRBJ2-7, with 7 bases lining up with TRBD1. The germline V gene has CDR1 LGHDT and CDR2 YNNKEL (reference sequence). This CDR3 spans 16 amino acids. V was clipped by 3 bases and J by 1 base; unmatched bases: 9. CDR3 sequence reads: CASSHTDRTRSYEQYF. CDR3 nucleotides: TGTGCCAGCAGCCACACGGACAGGACGCGTTCCTACGAGCAGTACTTC.

The J gene is TRBJ2-5, the V gene TRBV5-1; no firm D call. V was pared by 2 bases and J by 4 bases, with 9 bases between. The germline V gene has CDR1 SGHRS and CDR2 YFSETQ. The CDR3 has 13 amino acids. As DNA, the CDR3 is TGCGCCAGCAGCTTCATGCTCGGAGAGACCCAGTACTTC. Its translation: CASSFMLGETQYF.

This sequence joins TRBV7-8 and TRBJ1-1, with 9 bases that match TRBD1. Germline CDR1 is SGHVS and CDR2 is FQNEAQ. V was clipped by 2 bases and J by 5 bases; unmatched bases: 12. There are 17 residues in the CDR3. The CDR3 DNA sequence: TGTGCCAGCAGCTTAAACTACCCGGGACAGGGAAGAACTGAAGCTTTCTTT. Amino acid sequence: CASSLNYPGQGRTEAFF. Looking up the rest from reference TRBV7-8 and TRBJ1-1 gives the full variable domain: GAGVSQSPRYKVAKRGQDVALRCDPISGHVSLFWYQQALGQGPEFLTYFQNEAQLDKSGLPSDRFFAERPEGSVSTLKIQRTQQEDSAVYLCASSLNYPGQGRTEAFFGQGTRLTVV.

The chain is built from TRBV28 and TRBJ1-2; no firm D call. Germline values: CDR1 MDHEN, CDR2 SYDVKM. V dropped 3 bases and J dropped 10 bases, with 9 bases sitting between them. This CDR3 is 11 amino acids long. The CDR3 sequence is CASSFNIFYTF. CDR3 bases: TGTGCCAGCAGTTTTAATATATTCTACACCTTC.

The sample holds one count of this clonotype. This rearrangement joins TRBV29-1 to TRBJ2-2, with D possibly TRBD2 on 6 matching bases. This CDR3 is 12 amino acids long. Between the trimmed V and J ends, which lost 4 bases and 7 bases, there was a span of 10 bases. The V gene's germline CDR1 is SQVTM and CDR2 ANQGSEA. This CDR3 is CSVAREVGELFF. CDR3 nucleotides: TGCAGCGTTGCCAGGGAGGTCGGGGAGCTGTTTTTT.

The rearrangement joins TRBV21-1 to TRBJ1-2; the table gives TRBD1 as D, unverified against the DNA. TRBV21-1 is a pseudogene. This CDR3 contains 14 residues. The CDR3 coding sequence is TGTGCCAGCAGCAAACCCCCGGGAAACTATGGCTACACCTTC. Encoded protein: CASSKPPGNYGYTF.